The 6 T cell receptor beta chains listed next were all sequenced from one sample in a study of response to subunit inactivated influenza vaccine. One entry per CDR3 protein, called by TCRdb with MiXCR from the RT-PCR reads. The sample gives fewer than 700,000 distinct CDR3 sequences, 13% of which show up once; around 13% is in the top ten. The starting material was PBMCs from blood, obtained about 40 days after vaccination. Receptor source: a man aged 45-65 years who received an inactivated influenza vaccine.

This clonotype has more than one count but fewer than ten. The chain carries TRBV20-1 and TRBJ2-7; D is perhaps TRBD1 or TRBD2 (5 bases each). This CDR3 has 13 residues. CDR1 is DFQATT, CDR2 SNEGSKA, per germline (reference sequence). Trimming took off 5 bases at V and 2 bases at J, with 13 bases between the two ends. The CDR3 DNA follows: TGCAGTGCTTCACCGGGACCCGCCTACGAGCAGTACTTC. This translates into CSASPGPAYEQYF.

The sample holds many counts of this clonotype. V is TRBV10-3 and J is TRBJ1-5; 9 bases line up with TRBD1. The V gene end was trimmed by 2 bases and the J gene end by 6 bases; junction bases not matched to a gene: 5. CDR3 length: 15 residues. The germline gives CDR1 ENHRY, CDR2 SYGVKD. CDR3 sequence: CAISEGDRGSQPQHF. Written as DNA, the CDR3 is TGTGCCATCAGTGAGGGTGACAGGGGGAGTCAGCCCCAGCATTTT.

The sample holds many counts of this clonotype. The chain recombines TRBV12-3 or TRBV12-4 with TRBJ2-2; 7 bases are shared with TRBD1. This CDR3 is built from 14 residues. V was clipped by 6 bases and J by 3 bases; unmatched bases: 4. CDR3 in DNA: TGTGCCAGCAGCCGACAGGGACACACCGGGGAGCTGTTTTTT. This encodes CASSRQGHTGELFF.

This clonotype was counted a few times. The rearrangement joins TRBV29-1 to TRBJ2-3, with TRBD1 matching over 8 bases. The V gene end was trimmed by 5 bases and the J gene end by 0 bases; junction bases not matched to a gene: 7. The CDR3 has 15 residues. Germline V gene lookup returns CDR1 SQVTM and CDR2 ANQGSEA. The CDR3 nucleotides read TGCAGCGTTCAGAAACAGGGGGTCAGCACAGATACGCAGTATTTT. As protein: CSVQKQGVSTDTQYF.

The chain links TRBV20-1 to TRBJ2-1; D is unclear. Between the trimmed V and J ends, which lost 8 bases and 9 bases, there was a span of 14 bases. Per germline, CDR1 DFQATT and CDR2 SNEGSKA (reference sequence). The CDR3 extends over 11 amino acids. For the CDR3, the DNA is TGCAGTACGAGACCCGTGTTTGAGCAGTTCTTC. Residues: CSTRPVFEQFF.

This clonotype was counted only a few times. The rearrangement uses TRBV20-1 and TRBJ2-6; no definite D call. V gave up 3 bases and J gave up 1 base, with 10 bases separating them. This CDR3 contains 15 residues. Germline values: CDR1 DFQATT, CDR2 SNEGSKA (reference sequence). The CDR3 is CSASCVESGANVLTF. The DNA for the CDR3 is TGCAGTGCTAGCTGTGTAGAGTCTGGGGCCAACGTCCTGACTTTC.